This T cell receptor (beta chain) was obtained from a study of T cells in Graves' hyperthyroidism and ophthalmopathy. Amplification targeted TCR beta CDR3 regions from RNA transcripts. A set of HTBI primers served as the primers for a first-round RT-PCR of the TCR CDR3. Via MiXCR, TCRdb re-called the multiplex PCR reads, giving one row per CDR3 protein. The sample lists 410,000 or so distinct CDR3 sequences; approximately 15% were seen once. V dropped 6 bases and J dropped 1 base, with 7 bases sitting between them. The CDR3 has 14 amino acids. Germline CDR1 is MNHNS and CDR2 is SASEGT. This chain uses TRBV6-1 with TRBJ2-6; D unresolved. This TCR was sampled from a man in his late teens or twenties with Graves' ophthalmopathy. What was sequenced was blood. This CDR3 is CASRTASGANVLTF. CDR3 in DNA: TGTGCCAGCAGGACGGCTTCTGGGGCCAACGTCCTGACTTTC.